This T cell receptor (beta chain) stems from a study of Tregs in tolerant kidney transplant recipients. Across the study: Recipients received nonmyeloablative bone marrow transplants from related graft donors, with transient mixed chimerism. Notes on the study in general: Findings come from small patient numbers and require larger validation. Changing PCR primers prevented nucleotide comparison between some patients' samples.

This CDR3 is 17 amino acids long. Germline V gene data show CDR1 as SQVTM and CDR2 as ANQGSEA. V was clipped by 3 bases and J by 0 bases; unmatched bases: 6. This clone has a handful of counts. The target antigen is unknown. This table comes from immunoSEQ multiplex PCR, and its TCRdb copy is limited to in-frame clones, with some not included. The data contain thousands of clones, roughly a third of them singletons. FACS sorting followed an approximately 6-day coculture of CFSE-labeled recipient PBMCs with irradiated graft donor PBMCs. The TCR was taken from a human patient who received a combined kidney and bone marrow transplant. Material: CD8+ T cells from blood cultured with allogeneic cells, obtained before the transplant. The rearrangement uses TRBV29-1 and TRBJ2-1; TRBD2 matches at 12 bases. This CDR3 reads CSVEGLAGRNSYNEQFF. CDR3 coding DNA: TGCAGCGTTGAGGGACTAGCGGGCCGTAACTCCTACAATGAGCAGTTCTTC.